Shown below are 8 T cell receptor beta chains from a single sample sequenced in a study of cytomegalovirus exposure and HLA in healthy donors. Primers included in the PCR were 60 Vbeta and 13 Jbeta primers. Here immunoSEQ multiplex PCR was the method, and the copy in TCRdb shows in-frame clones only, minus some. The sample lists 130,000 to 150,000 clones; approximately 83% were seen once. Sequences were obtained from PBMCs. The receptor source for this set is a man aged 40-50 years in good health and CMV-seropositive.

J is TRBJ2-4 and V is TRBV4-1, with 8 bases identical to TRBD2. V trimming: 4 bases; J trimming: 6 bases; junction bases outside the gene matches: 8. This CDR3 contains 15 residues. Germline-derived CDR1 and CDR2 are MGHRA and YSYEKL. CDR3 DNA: TGCGCCAGCAGCCCCCTTGGGCTAGCGGGAAACATTCAGTACTTC. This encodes CASSPLGLAGNIQYF.

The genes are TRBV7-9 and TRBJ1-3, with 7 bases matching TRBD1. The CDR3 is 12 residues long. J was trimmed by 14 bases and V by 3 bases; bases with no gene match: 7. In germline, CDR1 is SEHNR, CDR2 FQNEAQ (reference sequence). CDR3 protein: CASSLGTVSLYF. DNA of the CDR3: TGTGCCAGCAGCTTGGGGACAGTCAGCCTATATTTT.

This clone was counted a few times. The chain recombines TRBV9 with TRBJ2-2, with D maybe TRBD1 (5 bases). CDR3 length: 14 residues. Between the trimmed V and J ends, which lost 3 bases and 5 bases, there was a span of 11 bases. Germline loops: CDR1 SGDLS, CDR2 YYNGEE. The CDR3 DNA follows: TGTGCCAGCAGCGATCAGGGTCGGACCGGGGAGCTGTTTTTT. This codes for CASSDQGRTGELFF.

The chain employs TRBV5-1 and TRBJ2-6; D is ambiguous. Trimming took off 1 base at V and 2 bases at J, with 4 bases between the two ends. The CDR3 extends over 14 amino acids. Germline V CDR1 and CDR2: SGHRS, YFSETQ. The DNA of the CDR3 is TGCGCCAGCAGCTTGACAGCTGGGGCCAACGTCCTGACTTTC. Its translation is CASSLTAGANVLTF.

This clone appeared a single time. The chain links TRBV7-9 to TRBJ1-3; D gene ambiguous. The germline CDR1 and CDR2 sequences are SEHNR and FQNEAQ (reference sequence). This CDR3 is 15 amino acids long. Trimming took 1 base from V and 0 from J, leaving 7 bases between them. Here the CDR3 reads CASSLVNFSGNTIYF. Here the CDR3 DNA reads TGTGCCAGCAGCTTAGTTAACTTCTCTGGAAACACCATATATTTT.

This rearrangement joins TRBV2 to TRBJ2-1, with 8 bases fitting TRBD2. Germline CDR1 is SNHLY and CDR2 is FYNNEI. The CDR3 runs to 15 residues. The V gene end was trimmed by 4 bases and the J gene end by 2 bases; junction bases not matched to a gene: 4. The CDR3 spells CASSVTSGPYNEQFF. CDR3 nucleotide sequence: TGTGCCAGCAGTGTAACTAGCGGTCCCTACAATGAGCAGTTCTTC.

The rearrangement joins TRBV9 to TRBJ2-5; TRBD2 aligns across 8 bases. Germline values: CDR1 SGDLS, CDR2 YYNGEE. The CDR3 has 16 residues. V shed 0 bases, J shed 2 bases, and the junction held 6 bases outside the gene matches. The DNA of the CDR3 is TGTGCCAGCAGCGTAGACGGGTTAGCGGGACAAGAGACCCAGTACTTC. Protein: CASSVDGLAGQETQYF.

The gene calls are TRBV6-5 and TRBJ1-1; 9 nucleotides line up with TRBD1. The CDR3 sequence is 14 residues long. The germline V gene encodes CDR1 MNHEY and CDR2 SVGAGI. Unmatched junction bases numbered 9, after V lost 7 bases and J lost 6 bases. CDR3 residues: CASNTGQGVSEAFF. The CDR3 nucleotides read TGTGCCAGCAATACGGGACAGGGAGTCTCTGAAGCTTTCTTT.